This record concerns one T cell receptor (beta chain) sequence. Original analysis: It was from reference gene primer amplification that nucleated cell counts were estimated. Measured with immunoSEQ multiplex PCR; TCRdb has only the in-frame clones, and not every one. From that table come the V and J calls and clone size; the DNA was used to work out D and trimming. The sample shows roughly 92,000 clones, around 86% of them seen only once. This entry is derived from a study of blood T cell repertoires in COVID-19. Whole-study context: Italy, Spain and the United States were the sources of the convalescent and acute COVID-19 samples. From T cells, B-cell-depleted T cells, or PBMCs came the material, which was cDNA or gDNA.

The sample comprised peripheral blood. The clonotype originates from a woman of 80 years or more with acute or convalescent COVID-19.

CDR3 region: CASNPRQGSSYEQYF. The CDR3 DNA reads as TGTGCCAGCAATCCTCGACAGGGGAGCTCCTACGAGCAGTACTTC. V is TRBV6-6 and J is TRBJ2-7; 8 bases match TRBD1. Germline loops: CDR1 MNHNY, CDR2 SVGAGI (reference sequence). This CDR3 is 15 amino acids long. V trimming: 7 bases; J trimming: 0 bases; junction bases outside the gene matches: 8.